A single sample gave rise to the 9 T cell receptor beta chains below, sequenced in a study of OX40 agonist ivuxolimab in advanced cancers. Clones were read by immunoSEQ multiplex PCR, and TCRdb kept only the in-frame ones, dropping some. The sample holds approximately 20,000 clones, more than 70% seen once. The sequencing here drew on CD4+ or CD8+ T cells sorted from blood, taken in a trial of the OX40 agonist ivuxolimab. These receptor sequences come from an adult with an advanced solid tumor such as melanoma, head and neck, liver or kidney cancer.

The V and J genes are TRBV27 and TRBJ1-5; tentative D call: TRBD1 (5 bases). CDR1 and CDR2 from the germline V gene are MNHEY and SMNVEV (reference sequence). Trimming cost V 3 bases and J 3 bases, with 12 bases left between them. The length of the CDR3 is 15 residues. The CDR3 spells CASSLEWGSNQPQHF. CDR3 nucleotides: TGTGCCAGCAGTTTGGAATGGGGGTCCAATCAGCCCCAGCATTTT.

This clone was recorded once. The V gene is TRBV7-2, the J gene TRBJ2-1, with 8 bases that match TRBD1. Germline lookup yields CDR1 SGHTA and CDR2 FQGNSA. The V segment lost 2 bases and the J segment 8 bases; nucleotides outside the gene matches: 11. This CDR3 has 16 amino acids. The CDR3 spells CASSLPQGALVDEQFF. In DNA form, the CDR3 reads TGTGCCAGCAGCTTACCCCAGGGGGCTCTAGTGGATGAGCAGTTCTTC.

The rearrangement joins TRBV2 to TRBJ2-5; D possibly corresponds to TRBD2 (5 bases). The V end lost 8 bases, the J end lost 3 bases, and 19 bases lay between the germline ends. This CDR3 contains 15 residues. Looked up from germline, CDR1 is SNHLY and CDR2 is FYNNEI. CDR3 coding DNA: TGTGCCAGCCAAAATCAAGCGGAACTTGAAGAGACCCAGTACTTC. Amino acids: CASQNQAELEETQYF.

In DNA form, the CDR3 reads TGTGCCAGCAGATCCCCGAGACAGGGCTCCTACGAGCAGTACTTC. This encodes CASRSPRQGSYEQYF. The gene calls are TRBV6-5 and TRBJ2-5; 7 bases are shared with TRBD1. Gene TRBJ2-7 matches the end of the DNA better, so the J call may be wrong. This CDR3 comprises 15 residues. The V gene's germline CDR1 is MNHEY and CDR2 SVGAGI.

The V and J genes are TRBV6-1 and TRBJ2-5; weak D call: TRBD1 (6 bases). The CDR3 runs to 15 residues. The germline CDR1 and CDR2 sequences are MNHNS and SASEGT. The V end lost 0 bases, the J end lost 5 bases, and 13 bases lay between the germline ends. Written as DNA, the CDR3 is TGTGCCAGCAGTGAAGCCATGCCAAGGGGGGAGACCCAGTACTTC. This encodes CASSEAMPRGETQYF.

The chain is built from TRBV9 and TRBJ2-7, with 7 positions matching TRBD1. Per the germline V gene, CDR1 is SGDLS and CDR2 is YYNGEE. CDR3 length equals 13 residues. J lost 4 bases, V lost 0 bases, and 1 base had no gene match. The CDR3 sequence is CASSVEGAYEQYF. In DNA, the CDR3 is TGTGCCAGCAGCGTAGAGGGGGCGTACGAGCAGTACTTC.

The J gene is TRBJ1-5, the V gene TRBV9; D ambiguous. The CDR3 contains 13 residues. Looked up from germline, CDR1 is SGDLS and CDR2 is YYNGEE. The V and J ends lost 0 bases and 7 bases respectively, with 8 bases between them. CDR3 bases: TGTGCCAGCAGCGTAGCGGTAGGGCAGCCCCAGCATTTT. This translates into CASSVAVGQPQHF.

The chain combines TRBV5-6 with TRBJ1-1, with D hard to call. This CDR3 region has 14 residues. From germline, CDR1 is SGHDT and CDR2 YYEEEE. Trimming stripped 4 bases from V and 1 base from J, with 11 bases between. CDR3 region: CASSPWQGNTEAFF. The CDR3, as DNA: TGTGCCAGCAGCCCCTGGCAAGGGAACACTGAAGCTTTCTTT.

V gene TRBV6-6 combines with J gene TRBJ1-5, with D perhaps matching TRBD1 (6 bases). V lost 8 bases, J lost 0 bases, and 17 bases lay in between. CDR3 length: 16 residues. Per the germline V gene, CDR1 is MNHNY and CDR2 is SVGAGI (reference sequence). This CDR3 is CASADSQIDSNQPQHF. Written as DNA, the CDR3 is TGTGCCAGCGCGGACAGCCAGATAGATAGCAATCAGCCCCAGCATTTT.